The T cell receptor beta chain described here comes from a study of cytomegalovirus exposure and HLA in healthy donors. Study-wide context: A previous analysis identified 95 million to 140 million unique TCR beta sequences derived from 180 million or so T cells.

Germline assignment: CDR1 MNHEY and CDR2 SMNVEV (reference sequence). The CDR3 loop spans 15 amino acids. Trimming at V came to 5 bases and at J to 1 base, leaving 5 bases not matched to a gene. The PCR used 60 Vbeta and 13 Jbeta primers. The table came from immunoSEQ multiplex PCR; TCRdb's copy has only in-frame clones and leaves some out. The table records about 130,000 clones, 70% to 85% of them present only once. Overall study findings and caveats: There were some V segments, including TRBV6-2 and TRBV6-3, excluded as indistinguishable. According to the study, roughly 160 TCR beta chains were cytomegalovirus-associated.

Notes on this clone: Antigen unknown.

The chain has TRBV27 and TRBJ1-2, with TRBD1 matching over 9 bases. The receptor was derived from a boy under 10 years old in good health and CMV-seronegative. Sequencing input: PBMCs. In DNA form, the CDR3 reads TGTGCCAGCAGTCCCTGGGACAGGGATAACTATGGCTACACCTTC. Protein sequence: CASSPWDRDNYGYTF.